The next 8 T cell receptor beta chains were all read from a single sample in a study of T cell repertoires in cytomegalovirus infection. TCRdb reprocessed the reads via MiXCR and lists one record per CDR3 protein. The sample records hundreds of thousands of distinct CDR3 sequences, about 24% being singletons. The specimen was CD8+ T cells from PBMCs. These receptors all come from a human donor in good health (CMV status not recorded). Some clones in this sample may be carry-over from other donors' samples.

V usage is TRBV6-6 and J usage is TRBJ2-7; D might be TRBD1 (6 bases). Trimming pared 2 bases from V and 2 bases from J, leaving 25 bases between. Germline V gene data show CDR1 as MNHNY and CDR2 as SVGAGI (reference sequence). The CDR3 extends over 19 amino acids. The DNA of the CDR3 is TGTGCCAGCAGTTACCCGACCCCTGAGGCAGGGGACACCACCTACGAGCAGTACTTC. The encoded protein is CASSYPTPEAGDTTYEQYF.

The rearrangement uses TRBV20-1 and TRBJ2-5, with D perhaps TRBD2 (7 bases). Between the trimmed V and J ends, which lost 4 bases and 4 bases, there was a span of 16 bases. Looked up from germline, CDR1 is DFQATT and CDR2 is SNEGSKA (reference sequence). The CDR3 is 14 amino acids. The CDR3 DNA sequence: TGCAGTGCTAACGAGGGGGGGGCCAGAGAGACCCAGTACTTC. Its protein is CSANEGGARETQYF.

In its sample, this clonotype was seen a few times. The chain combines TRBV4-3 with TRBJ2-3, with D perhaps TRBD2 (6 bases). CDR1 LGHNA and CDR2 YSLEER come from the germline V gene. The CDR3 loop spans 17 amino acids. V was shortened by 0 bases and J by 4 bases, with 17 bases between the two germline ends. CDR3 amino acids: CASSQDETGRESDTQYF. CDR3 nucleotide sequence: TGCGCCAGCAGCCAAGATGAAACCGGGAGAGAGTCAGATACGCAGTATTTT.

This clonotype was found a few times. CDR3 DNA sequence: TGTGCCAGCAGTTACGAGGGGAGAGGAGGGGGCGGAGGCTATGGCTACACCTTC. Translation gives CASSYEGRGGGGGYGYTF. The chain couples TRBV6-1 to TRBJ1-2; 7 bases agree with TRBD1. V trimming: 5 bases; J trimming: 4 bases; junction bases outside the gene matches: 19. The length of the CDR3 is 18 residues. Germline V CDR1 and CDR2: MNHNS, SASEGT.

In its sample, this clonotype was seen a few times. This rearrangement joins TRBV20-1 to TRBJ1-2; D is unclear. The CDR3 runs 13 residues. Germline V lookup: CDR1 DFQATT, CDR2 SNEGSKA (reference sequence). V lost 2 bases, J lost 4 bases, and 11 bases lay in between. This CDR3 is CSARSGFGYGYTF. DNA of the CDR3: TGCAGTGCTAGATCGGGCTTCGGCTATGGCTACACCTTC.

This clonotype was found many times. This chain uses TRBV6-2 or TRBV6-3 with TRBJ2-7; possibly TRBD1 for D (5 bases). The V gene lost 7 bases and the J gene lost 7 bases, with 17 bases spanning the gap. Per the germline V gene, CDR1 is MNHEY and CDR2 is SVGEGT. The CDR3 consists of 13 residues. CDR3 nucleotides: TGTGCCAGCAATCCGGACACGCGAGCTGAGCAGTACGTC. Protein sequence: CASNPDTRAEQYV.

There are a few counts of this clonotype. The gene calls are TRBV20-1 and TRBJ2-1; D could derive from TRBD1 or TRBD2 (6 bases each). CDR3 length: 15 residues. In germline, CDR1 is DFQATT, CDR2 SNEGSKA (reference sequence). V was cut by 6 bases and J by 7 bases, with 22 bases left in between. The CDR3 DNA reads TGCAGTGCGGGGAATACGGGGGCGCTGGGGAATGAGCAGTTCTTC. It specifies CSAGNTGALGNEQFF.

The chain links TRBV5-6 to TRBJ2-1; 8 positions agree with TRBD2. From germline, CDR1 is SGHDT and CDR2 YYEEEE. The junction had 4 bases not matched to a gene; V was cut back by 1 base and J by 7 bases. CDR3 length equals 14 residues. The CDR3 DNA reads as TGTGCCAGCAGCTTGTTAGCGGGGCTTAATGAGCAGTTCTTC. It codes for CASSLLAGLNEQFF.